The 25 T cell receptor beta chains below were found in one sample sequenced in a study of blood T cell repertoires in COVID-19. Profiled with immunoSEQ multiplex PCR; TCRdb holds only in-frame clones, not every one. In the table there are under 150,000 clones, roughly three quarters of which are singletons. The source material was peripheral blood. The receptors derive from an elderly man with acute or convalescent COVID-19.

The chain carries TRBV28 and TRBJ1-1; 8 bases match TRBD1. From germline, CDR1 is MDHEN and CDR2 SYDVKM. This CDR3 region has 16 residues. V lost 5 bases and J lost 2; bases outside the gene matches: 10. In DNA, the CDR3 is TGTGCCAGCAGTCCCTTTGGACAGGGATTAAACACTGAAGCTTTCTTT. Translation gives CASSPFGQGLNTEAFF. The full variable domain, completed using reference TRBV28 and TRBJ1-1, is DVKVTQSSRYLVKRTGEKVFLECVQDMDHENMFWYRQDPGLGLRLIYFSYDVKMKEKGDIPEGYSVSREKKERFSLILESASTNQTSMYLCASSPFGQGLNTEAFFGQGTRLTVV.

CDR3 nucleotide sequence: TGTGCCAGCAGTGAAGTATTGGGAGGAGGGAGTGGGACCCTCCACTTT. Its translation: CASSEVLGGGSGTLHF. The chain joins TRBV2 to TRBJ1-6; D unresolved. Trimming took 1 base from V and 14 from J, leaving 21 bases between them. This CDR3 is built from 16 residues. Germline CDR1 SNHLY, CDR2 FYNNEI.

The chain carries TRBV3-1 (or the pseudogene TRBV3-2) and TRBJ2-3; the match to TRBD1 covers 7 bases. Germline values: CDR1 LGHDT, CDR2 YNNKEL (reference sequence). The CDR3 is 15 residues long. Losses at the gene ends were 4 bases for V and 4 bases for J; bases not matched to a gene: 8. CDR3 sequence: CASSPIRQGPDTQYF. The CDR3 DNA follows: TGTGCCAGCAGCCCCATTAGACAGGGTCCAGATACGCAGTATTTT.

Sample share makes this clone medium-sized (0.01 to 0.1%). J is TRBJ1-1 and V is TRBV6-6; D unclear. This CDR3 has 14 amino acids. The V end was cut by 0 bases, the J end by 0 bases, with 5 bases between. Germline loops: CDR1 MNHNY, CDR2 SVGAGI (reference sequence). The CDR3 DNA follows: TGTGCCAGCAGTTACTCGGAGATGAACACTGAAGCTTTCTTT. As protein: CASSYSEMNTEAFF.

As DNA, the CDR3 is TGTGCCAGCAGTTACCTACAGGGTTGGAATGAAAAACTGTTTTTT. Protein: CASSYLQGWNEKLFF. V gene TRBV6-5 combines with J gene TRBJ1-4; tentative D call: TRBD1 (6 bases). With 2 bases removed from V and 5 bases from J, the gap between germline ends came to 12 bases. The CDR3 extends over 15 amino acids. The germline V gene has CDR1 MNHEY and CDR2 SVGAGI.

The V and J genes are TRBV30 and TRBJ2-3; D is ambiguous. Trimming stripped 0 bases from V and 8 bases from J, with 9 bases between. This CDR3 is 12 amino acids long. Germline values: CDR1 GTSNPN, CDR2 SVGIG (reference sequence). CDR3 nucleotides: TGTGCCTGGAGTGTCTCGTCGGGTACGCAGTATTTT. Its translation is CAWSVSSGTQYF.

V usage is TRBV11-2 and J usage is TRBJ2-1, with TRBD2 identical over 12 bases. This CDR3 spans 16 amino acids. From germline, CDR1 is SGHAT and CDR2 FQNNGV. The V and J ends lost 1 base and 8 bases, in that order; junction bases with no gene match: 6. CDR3 protein: CASSLGLAGGQDEQFF. The CDR3 region has the DNA TGTGCCAGCAGCTTAGGGCTAGCGGGGGGGCAAGATGAGCAGTTCTTC.

The chain employs TRBV7-2 and TRBJ2-3, with 10 bases fitting TRBD2. The V and J ends lost 7 bases and 0 bases, in that order; junction bases with no gene match: 7. Germline CDR1 SGHTA, CDR2 FQGNSA. CDR3 length: 16 amino acids. CDR3 sequence (DNA): TGTGCCAGCACCCCGGGACTAGCGTCTAGCACAGATACGCAGTATTTT. This gives the protein CASTPGLASSTDTQYF.

This chain joins TRBV19 and TRBJ1-1; 7 bases fit TRBD1. Trimming removed 3 bases from V and 3 bases from J; junction bases left unmatched: 1. Germline assignment: CDR1 LNHDA and CDR2 SQIVND (reference sequence). This CDR3 region has 13 residues. CDR3 amino acids: CASSMQGDTEAFF. Here the CDR3 DNA reads TGTGCCAGTAGTATGCAGGGGGACACTGAAGCTTTCTTT.

The chain employs TRBV7-2 and TRBJ2-4; 9 nucleotides align to TRBD1. With 5 bases clipped from V and 8 bases from J, the junction kept 7 bases outside the gene matches. CDR1 SGHTA and CDR2 FQGNSA come from the germline V gene. CDR3 size: 14 residues. In DNA form, the CDR3 reads TGTGCCAGCAGCCAGGGACAGGGTGTCGACATTCAGTACTTC. Amino acids: CASSQGQGVDIQYF.

V is TRBV4-3 and J is TRBJ2-1, with 8 bases lining up with TRBD1. V dropped 0 bases and J dropped 15; count of bases not matched to a gene: 13. The CDR3 is 15 amino acids. CDR1 is LGHNA and CDR2 is YSLEER in the germline V gene. As DNA, the CDR3 is TGCGCCAGCAGCCAAGATTTCCTCAGGACAGGGAAACTGTTCTTC. Translating gives CASSQDFLRTGKLFF.

The rearrangement links TRBV19 to TRBJ1-4; possible D gene TRBD1, 5 bases. Trimming left V 6 bases short and J 8 bases short, with 10 bases between. CDR1 is LNHDA, CDR2 SQIVND, per germline (reference sequence). CDR3 length: 12 residues. CDR3 nucleotide sequence: TGTGCCAGTAGGGAACGGGGGGAAAAACTGTTTTTT. Its protein product is CASRERGEKLFF.

The chain is built from TRBV27 and TRBJ1-1; no reliable D call. CDR3 length: 13 amino acids. CDR1 MNHEY and CDR2 SMNVEV come from the germline V gene (reference sequence). With 3 bases removed from V and 4 bases from J, the gap between germline ends came to 9 bases. The CDR3 region is CASSFRRLTEAFF. CDR3 nucleotides: TGTGCCAGCAGTTTTCGGCGGCTCACTGAAGCTTTCTTT.

This chain links TRBV24-1 with TRBJ2-5; tentative D call: TRBD1 (5 bases). CDR1 and CDR2 from the germline V gene are KGHDR and SFDVKD. CDR3 size: 14 residues. The V end was cut by 2 bases, the J end by 5 bases, with 11 bases between. The CDR3 nucleotides are TGTGCCACCAGTGATTCCGACAGTTTGGAGACCCAGTACTTC. Translated, it gives CATSDSDSLETQYF.

This clone was observed a single time. This chain joins TRBV19 and TRBJ1-6; TRBD1 agrees at 8 bases. V trimming: 8 bases; J trimming: 8 bases; junction bases outside the gene matches: 8. Germline V gives CDR1 LNHDA, CDR2 SQIVND (reference sequence). The CDR3 is made up of 14 amino acids. The CDR3 DNA follows: TGTGCCAGTTCGCGGACAGGGAATGATTCACCCCTCCACTTT. Residues: CASSRTGNDSPLHF.

In its sample, this clone was seen a few times. V usage is TRBV30 and J usage is TRBJ2-7, with D tentatively TRBD1 (6 bases). The CDR3 is 15 amino acids. CDR1 and CDR2 from the germline V gene are GTSNPN and SVGIG (reference sequence). Trimming cost V 2 bases and J 3 bases, with 17 bases left between them. CDR3 nucleotides: TGTGCCTGGAGTAGGGTAGACAGGACCTTCTACGAGCAGTACTTC. Translation gives CAWSRVDRTFYEQYF.

This clone turned up a few times. The V and J genes are TRBV11-2 and TRBJ1-5, with D perhaps matching TRBD1 (6 bases). Germline CDR1 and CDR2: SGHAT and FQNNGV. V was cut by 5 bases and J by 0 bases, with 14 bases left in between. The CDR3 contains 16 residues. DNA of the CDR3: TGTGCCAGCAGCGCCGGGGGGGCCTATAGCAATCAGCCCCAGCATTTT. Its translation is CASSAGGAYSNQPQHF.

The genes are TRBV5-6 and TRBJ2-7; 8 nucleotides agree with TRBD1. The CDR3 loop spans 13 amino acids. V was clipped by 1 base and J by 5 bases; unmatched bases: 2. Germline lookup yields CDR1 SGHDT and CDR2 YYEEEE. The CDR3 spells CASSLSGGHEQYF. CDR3 DNA: TGTGCCAGCAGCTTGTCAGGGGGCCACGAGCAGTACTTC.

This chain's CDR3 is CASSLRGGNNYGYTF. The CDR3 nucleotides read TGTGCCAGCAGCTTGAGAGGAGGGAACAACTATGGCTACACCTTC. V gene TRBV5-4 combines with J gene TRBJ1-2; D remains ambiguous. Trimming cost V 1 base and J 2 bases, with 12 bases left between them. There are 15 residues in the CDR3. From germline, CDR1 is SGHNT and CDR2 YYREEE (reference sequence).

This clone appeared a few times. CDR3 in amino acids: CASSPRAGQLNSPLHF. The CDR3 region has the DNA TGTGCCAGCAGCCCCAGAGCAGGACAGCTTAATTCACCCCTCCACTTT. This rearrangement joins TRBV13 to TRBJ1-6; the D gene is possibly TRBD1 (6 bases). In germline, CDR1 is PRHDT, CDR2 FYEKMQ (reference sequence). CDR3 length: 16 amino acids. The germline V and J ends were trimmed by 5 bases and 6 bases, with 17 bases remaining between them. Complete variable domain (other parts from reference TRBV13 and TRBJ1-6): AAGVIQSPRHLIKEKRETATLKCYPIPRHDTVYWYQQGPGQDPQFLISFYEKMQSDKGSIPDRFSAQQFSDYHSELNMSSLELGDSALYFCASSPRAGQLNSPLHFGNGTRLTVT.

This chain joins TRBV12-3 or TRBV12-4 and TRBJ1-1; 8 bases map to TRBD1. The V gene end was trimmed by 6 bases and the J gene end by 4 bases; junction bases not matched to a gene: 4. This CDR3 region has 13 residues. The CDR3 DNA reads TGTGCCAGCAGCCCGGACAGGGCCACTGAAGCTTTCTTT. It specifies CASSPDRATEAFF.

The V call is TRBV5-5, the J call TRBJ2-7, with D possibly being TRBD2 (6 bases). The germline V gene encodes CDR1 SGHKS and CDR2 YYEKEE (reference sequence). CDR3 length equals 16 residues. The V and J ends lost 4 bases and 3 bases respectively, with 20 bases between them. DNA for the CDR3: TGTGCCAGCAGCGAGGAGGGAGAGGCCTCGCTCTACGAGCAGTACTTC. Its translation is CASSEEGEASLYEQYF.

This chain uses TRBV3-1 (or the pseudogene TRBV3-2) with TRBJ2-2; TRBD2 agrees at 8 bases. Germline trimming cut 2 bases from V and 1 base from J; bases unmatched to any gene: 6. The CDR3 totals 17 residues. Germline CDR1 LGHDT, CDR2 YNNKEL (reference sequence). CDR3 nucleotide sequence: TGTGCCAGCAGCCAACCGTCGACTAGCGAGAACACCGGGGAGCTGTTTTTT. Its protein product is CASSQPSTSENTGELFF.

The chain joins TRBV5-4 to TRBJ1-1; TRBD1 might be the D (6 bases). Between the trimmed V and J ends, which lost 2 bases and 6 bases, there was a span of 14 bases. The CDR3 covers 14 residues. Germline V lookup: CDR1 SGHNT, CDR2 YYREEE (reference sequence). In nucleotides, the CDR3 is TGTGCCAGCAGCTTCAGGGGAACGGGTGCTGAAGCTTTCTTT. It yields the protein CASSFRGTGAEAFF.

The chain uses TRBV6-5 and TRBJ1-4; tentatively, D is TRBD1 (5 bases). Germline assignment: CDR1 MNHEY and CDR2 SVGAGI. The CDR3 loop spans 13 amino acids. Trimming took off 6 bases at V and 3 bases at J, with 8 bases between the two ends. CDR3 coding DNA: TGTGCCAGCAGGGGGGGAGCTAATGAAAAACTGTTTTTT. As protein: CASRGGANEKLFF.